The rows below give T cell receptor beta chains drawn from one sample of a study of T cell changes during pregnancy in multiple sclerosis. Assay used: immunoSEQ multiplex PCR; TCRdb lists only in-frame clones, some missing. The table has approximately 69,000 clones, 91% seen once. The specimen was CD4+ T cells from peripheral blood mononuclear cells, collected in the third trimester of pregnancy. The receptors stem from a female donor in good health, enrolled as a control in a pregnancy study. Both conserved end residues are part of each CDR3. A D gene is named only where the DNA matches it firmly. Part of the rows lack a size; the others show once, few, many or a class for expanded clones.

TRBJ1-5 . . TRBV12-5 TGTGCTAGTGGTTTGGAGGACTGGAATCAGCCCCAGCATTTT CASGLEDWNQPQHF
TRBJ2-7 TRBD1 . TRBV9 TGTGCCAGCAGCGTAGATAGCCCCGGACAGGGGAGAGACTACGAGCAGTACTTC CASSVDSPGQGRDYEQYF
TRBJ2-6 . . TRBV7-2 TGTGCCAGCAGCTTAGGGGGCTCCCGCTCTGGGGCCAACGTCCTGACTTTC CASSLGGSRSGANVLTF
TRBJ1-1 . . TRBV5-1 TGCGCCAGCAGCTTGAACGGTGAGGGCACTGAAGCTTTCTTT CASSLNGEGTEAFF
TRBJ2-3 TRBD2 . TRBV7-3 TGTGCCAGCAGCTTACTACTAGCGGGAGTCACAGATACGCAGTATTTT CASSLLLAGVTDTQYF
TRBJ2-5 . . TRBV19 TGTGCCAGTAGTATAGGGACAGCGGAAGAGACCCAGTACTTC CASSIGTAEETQYF
TRBJ1-5 . . TRBV7-2 TGTGCCAGCAGCTTAGGTTTGGGAGGGCAGCCCCAGCATTTT CASSLGLGGQPQHF
TRBJ1-5 . . TRBV11-2 TGTGCCAGCAGCTTAACAGGAGCTAGCAATCAGCCCCAGCATTTT CASSLTGASNQPQHF
TRBJ1-5 . . TRBV28 TGTGCCAGCAGGGTACAGGGAGAAAGCAATCAGCCCCAGCATTTT CASRVQGESNQPQHF
TRBJ2-6 . . TRBV5-6 TGTGCCAGCAGAAGGGGTGGTGGGGCCAACGTCCTGACTTTC CASRRGGGANVLTF
TRBJ2-2 . . TRBV7-8 TGTGCCAGCAGCTTAGTGTATACCGGGGAGCTGTTTTTT CASSLVYTGELFF
TRBJ2-7 . . TRBV15 TGTGCCACCAGCAGAGATGGAGGCAGCTCCTACGAGCAGTACTTC CATSRDGGSSYEQYF
TRBJ1-4 TRBD1 . TRBV4-2 TGTGCCAGCAGCCAAGAAGGGACAGGGCGGACTAATGAAAAACTGTTTTTT CASSQEGTGRTNEKLFF
TRBJ2-7 . . TRBV19 TGTGCCAGTAGTATAGGGGGCAACTCCTACGAGCAGTACTTC CASSIGGNSYEQYF
TRBJ1-1 . few TRBV7-3 TGTGCCAGCAGCTTATCCCCAGGGAACACTGAAGCTTTCTTT CASSLSPGNTEAFF
TRBJ1-4 . . TRBV7-2 TGTGCCAGCAGCTCAGACAGGACAACTAATGAAAAACTGTTTTTT CASSSDRTTNEKLFF
TRBJ2-7 TRBD1 . TRBV2 TGTGCCAGCGGCCAAGGGACAGGGGGGGTCTACGAGCAGTACTTC CASGQGTGGVYEQYF
TRBJ1-1 TRBD1 . TRBV5-1 TGCGCCAGCAGCTTGGGAGGGACAGGGGTCAACACTGAAGCTTTCTTT CASSLGGTGVNTEAFF
TRBJ2-1 TRBD2 . TRBV27 TGTGCCAGCAGTATTACTTGGGGGACTAGCGGGGTCCTGCGCCACAATGAGCAGTTCTTC CASSITWGTSGVLRHNEQFF
TRBJ2-1 . once TRBV7-2 TGTGCCAGCAGCTTGAGGGAAAGCTCCTACAATGAGCAGTTCTTC CASSLRESSYNEQFF
TRBJ2-3 . . TRBV15 TGTGCCACCAGCAGAGTCCCATCAGGGGGGTTCACAGATACGCAGTATTTT CATSRVPSGGFTDTQYF
TRBJ1-2 . . TRBV5-6 TGTGCCAGCAGCTTCAGGTCCCGATATGGCTACACCTTC CASSFRSRYGYTF
TRBJ2-3 . . TRBV30 TGTGCCTGGAGTCTGCGGATCGACCCCGCAGATACGCAGTATTTT CAWSLRIDPADTQYF
TRBJ2-7 TRBD1 . TRBV11-3 TGTGCCAGCAGCTCCCGGGACAGCTCCTACGAGCAGTACTTC CASSSRDSSYEQYF
TRBJ1-3 . . TRBV5-5 TGTGCCAGCAGCTGGGAAACAGGGACGGGAGGAAACACCATATATTTT CASSWETGTGGNTIYF
TRBJ2-3 TRBD2 . TRBV4-3 TGCGCCAGCAGCCAAGATCTGATAGCGGGGGGGCCCAGCACAGATACGCAGTATTTT CASSQDLIAGGPSTDTQYF
TRBJ1-2 TRBD1 . TRBV27 TGTGCCAGCAGTTCACTAGGACAGGGGGCTTACTATGGCTACACCTTC CASSSLGQGAYYGYTF
TRBJ2-7 TRBD1 . TRBV6-6 TGTGCCAGCAGACCAGGGGGAACATACGAGCAGTACTTC CASRPGGTYEQYF
TRBJ2-1 . . TRBV5-4 TGTGCCAGCAGCTTGTCCCCCGTGACGGGCAATGAGCAGTTCTTC CASSLSPVTGNEQFF
TRBJ1-2 . . TRBV2 TGTGCCAGCAGCTCCGGGAGCGAAAACTATGGCTACACCTTC CASSSGSENYGYTF
TRBJ2-3 . . TRBV20-1 TGCAGTGCGGAGGAAAGGGATACGCAGTATTTT CSAEERDTQYF
TRBJ2-7 . . TRBV13 TGTGCCAGCAGCTTAGGGGAGGGGAGGAGTATTTACGAGCAGTACTTC CASSLGEGRSIYEQYF
TRBJ2-5 TRBD2 . TRBV18 TGTGCCAGCTCACCTACCTTAGCGGGGGCTTCAGGGACCCAGTACTTC CASSPTLAGASGTQYF
TRBJ2-5 TRBD2 . TRBV4-1 TGCGCCAGCAGCCAAGAGGATTCGGCGGGGGGCGGACGGGTCCAGTACTTC CASSQEDSAGGGRVQYF
TRBJ1-2 . . TRBV4-1 TGCGCCAGCAGCCAAGAATGGGAGGGGTGGAATGGCTACACCTTC CASSQEWEGWNGYTF
TRBJ1-4 . . TRBV30 TGTGCCTGGAGTGGGGGGGGAAATGAAAAACTGTTTTTT CAWSGGGNEKLFF
TRBJ1-1 TRBD1 once TRBV6-6 TGTGCCAGCAGTTACTCACAGGGGTCCGACACTGAAGCTTTCTTT CASSYSQGSDTEAFF
TRBJ2-1 . . TRBV30 TGTGCCTGGAGTGCGGTGAGCTCCTACAATGAGCAGTTCTTC CAWSAVSSYNEQFF
TRBJ1-3 . . TRBV4-2 TGTGCCAGCAGCCCGGGGGGAGGGAGTGGAAACACCATATATTTT CASSPGGGSGNTIYF
TRBJ1-1 . . TRBV7-2 TGTGCCAGCAGCTTAGTTAGTGATTCTGAAGCTTTCTTT CASSLVSDSEAFF
TRBJ2-7 . . TRBV5-1 TGCGCCAGCAGCAAACCGAGCTCCTACGAGCAGTACTTC CASSKPSSYEQYF
TRBJ2-6 . once TRBV13 TGTGCCAGCAGCTTAATGCTAGCTCGGGTGGGCAACTCTGGGGCCAACGTCCTGACTTTC CASSLMLARVGNSGANVLTF
TRBJ1-3 . . TRBV7-9 TGTGCCAGCAGCTTTCAGGGAACGCCTGGAAACACCATATATTTT CASSFQGTPGNTIYF
TRBJ2-1 . . TRBV14 TGTGCCAGCAGCCAAGTTTCCGGTATGTTCTTC CASSQVSGMFF
TRBJ2-7 TRBD1 . TRBV14 TGTGCCAGCAGCCTCGGGACAGGGGGAACCTACGAGCAGTACTTC CASSLGTGGTYEQYF
TRBJ1-2 TRBD1 . TRBV4-3 TGCGCCAGCAGCCAAGATTGGGGGGACAGGGAGAGCTATGGCTACACCTTC CASSQDWGDRESYGYTF
TRBJ1-5 . . TRBV2 TGTGCCAGCAGGGCGGCCGGGGTGGGGATCAATCAGCCCCAGCATTTT CASRAAGVGINQPQHF
TRBJ1-2 . . TRBV7-8 TGTGCCAGCAGCCCCCCGGCAGGGATTGGCTACACCTTC CASSPPAGIGYTF
TRBJ1-1 . . TRBV9 TGTGCCAGCAGCGTAGTGGAGGGTCAGAACACTGAAGCTTTCTTT CASSVVEGQNTEAFF
TRBJ2-7 TRBD1 . TRBV14 TGTGCCAGCAGCCACCGACAGGGTCATGCCGAGCAGTACTTC CASSHRQGHAEQYF
TRBJ2-5 . . TRBV5-1 TGCGCCAGCAGCTTGATGGACCTCTCGGGGGAGACCCAGTACTTC CASSLMDLSGETQYF
TRBJ1-1 . . TRBV5-5 TGTGCCAGCAGCTTGGCCGGAGAAGGAATGGGTACTGAAGCTTTCTTT CASSLAGEGMGTEAFF
TRBJ1-1 TRBD1 . TRBV30 TGTGCCTGGAGCAGGGGGCAAGGCACTGAAGCTTTCTTT CAWSRGQGTEAFF
TRBJ2-2 TRBD2 . TRBV6-5 TGTGCCAGCAGTCCGCGACTAGCGGGAGACGGGGAGCTGTTTTTT CASSPRLAGDGELFF